The T cell receptor (beta chain) under discussion was sequenced for a study of identical twins. TCRdb independently ran MiXCR on the 5' RACE reads; one entry per CDR3 protein. The table shows roughly 540,000 distinct CDR3 sequences, with about 20% occurring only once. The CDR3 length is 9 residues. V lost 6 bases and J 9 bases, leaving 6 bases between the germline ends. CDR1 DFQATT and CDR2 SNEGSKA come from the germline V gene (reference sequence). This sample also belongs to another study, concerning T cells expressing NK-cell markers.

This receptor was obtained from a woman in her late teens or twenties in good health. V is TRBV20-1 and J is TRBJ1-5, with a tentative D call TRBD1 (5 bases). The specimen was CD4+ T cells sorted from blood. The CDR3 sequence: CSAGGPQHF. DNA of the CDR3: TGCAGTGCCGGGGGGCCCCAGCATTTT.